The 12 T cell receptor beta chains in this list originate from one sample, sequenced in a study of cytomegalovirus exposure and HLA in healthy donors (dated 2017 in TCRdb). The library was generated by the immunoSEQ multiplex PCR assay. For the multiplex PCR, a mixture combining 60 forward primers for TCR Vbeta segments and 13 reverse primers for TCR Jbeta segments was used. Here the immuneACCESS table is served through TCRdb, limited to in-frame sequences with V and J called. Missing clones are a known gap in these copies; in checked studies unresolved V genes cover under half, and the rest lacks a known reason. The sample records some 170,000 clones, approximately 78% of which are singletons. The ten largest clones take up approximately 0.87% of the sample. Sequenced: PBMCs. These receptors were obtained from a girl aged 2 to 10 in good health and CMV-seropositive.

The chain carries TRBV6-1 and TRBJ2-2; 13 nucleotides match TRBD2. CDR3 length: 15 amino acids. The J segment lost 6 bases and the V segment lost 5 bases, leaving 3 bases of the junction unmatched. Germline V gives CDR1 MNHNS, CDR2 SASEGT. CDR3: CASSWTSGSAGELFF. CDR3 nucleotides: TGTGCCAGCAGTTGGACTAGCGGGAGTGCCGGGGAGCTGTTTTTT.

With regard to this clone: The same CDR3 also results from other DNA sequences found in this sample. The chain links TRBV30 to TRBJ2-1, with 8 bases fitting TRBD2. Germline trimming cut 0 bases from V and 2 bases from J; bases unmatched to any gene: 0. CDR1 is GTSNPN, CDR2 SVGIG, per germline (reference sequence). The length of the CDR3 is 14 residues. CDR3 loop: CAWSVLAAYNEQFF. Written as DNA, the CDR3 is TGTGCCTGGAGTGTACTAGCGGCCTACAATGAGCAGTTCTTC. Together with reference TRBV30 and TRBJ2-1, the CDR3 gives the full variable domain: SQTIHQWPATLVQPVGSPLSLECTVEGTSNPNLYWYRQAAGRGLQLLFYSVGIGQISSEVPQNLSASRPQDRQFILSSKKLLLSDSGFYLCAWSVLAAYNEQFFGPGTRLTVL.

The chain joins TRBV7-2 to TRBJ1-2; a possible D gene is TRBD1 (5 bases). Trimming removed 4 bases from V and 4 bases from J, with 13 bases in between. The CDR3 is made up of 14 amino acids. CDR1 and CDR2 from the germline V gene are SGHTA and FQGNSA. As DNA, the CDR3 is TGTGCCAGCAGCTATAGGGGAATACCCTATGGCTACACCTTC. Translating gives CASSYRGIPYGYTF.

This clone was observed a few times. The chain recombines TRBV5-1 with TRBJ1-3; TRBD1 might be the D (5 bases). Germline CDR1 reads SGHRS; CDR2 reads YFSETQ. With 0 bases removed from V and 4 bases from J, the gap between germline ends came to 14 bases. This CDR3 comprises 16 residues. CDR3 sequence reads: CASSLGWDWRGNTIYF. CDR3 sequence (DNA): TGCGCCAGCAGCTTGGGCTGGGACTGGAGGGGAAACACCATATATTTT.

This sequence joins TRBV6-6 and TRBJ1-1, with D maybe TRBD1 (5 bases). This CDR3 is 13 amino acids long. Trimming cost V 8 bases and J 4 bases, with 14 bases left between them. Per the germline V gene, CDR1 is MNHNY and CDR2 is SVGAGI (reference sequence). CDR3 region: CASGRGRVTEAFF. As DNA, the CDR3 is TGTGCCAGCGGAAGAGGCAGGGTCACTGAAGCTTTCTTT.

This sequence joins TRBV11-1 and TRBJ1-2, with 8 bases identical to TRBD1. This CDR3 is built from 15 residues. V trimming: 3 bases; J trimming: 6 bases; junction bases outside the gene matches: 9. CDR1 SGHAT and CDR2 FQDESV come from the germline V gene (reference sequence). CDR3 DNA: TGTGCCAGCAGCTTCTCCGGGACAGGCGGGGATGGCTACACCTTC. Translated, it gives CASSFSGTGGDGYTF.

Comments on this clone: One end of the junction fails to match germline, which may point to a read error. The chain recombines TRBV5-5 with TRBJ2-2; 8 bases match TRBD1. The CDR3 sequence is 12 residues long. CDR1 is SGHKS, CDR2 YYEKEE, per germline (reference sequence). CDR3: CASSTPDRELFF. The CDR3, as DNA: TGTGCCAGCAGCACCCCGGACAGGGAACTGTTTTTT.

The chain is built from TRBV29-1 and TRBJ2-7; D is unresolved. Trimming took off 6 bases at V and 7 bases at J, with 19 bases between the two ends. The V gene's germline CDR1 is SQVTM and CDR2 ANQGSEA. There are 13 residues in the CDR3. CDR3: CSVRSFPLWEQYF. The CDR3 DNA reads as TGCAGCGTCCGATCATTCCCCCTATGGGAGCAGTACTTC.

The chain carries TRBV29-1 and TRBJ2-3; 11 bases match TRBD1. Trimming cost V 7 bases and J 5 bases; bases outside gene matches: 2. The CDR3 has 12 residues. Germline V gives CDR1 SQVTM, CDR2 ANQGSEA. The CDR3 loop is CSAGTGGDTQYF. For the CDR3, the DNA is TGCAGCGCCGGGACAGGGGGAGATACGCAGTATTTT.

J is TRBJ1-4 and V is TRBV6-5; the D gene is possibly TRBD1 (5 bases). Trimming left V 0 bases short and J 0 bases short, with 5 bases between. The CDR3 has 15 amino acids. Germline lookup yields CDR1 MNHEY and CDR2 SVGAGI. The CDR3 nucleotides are TGTGCCAGCAGTTACTCAGGGGCAACTAATGAAAAACTGTTTTTT. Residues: CASSYSGATNEKLFF.

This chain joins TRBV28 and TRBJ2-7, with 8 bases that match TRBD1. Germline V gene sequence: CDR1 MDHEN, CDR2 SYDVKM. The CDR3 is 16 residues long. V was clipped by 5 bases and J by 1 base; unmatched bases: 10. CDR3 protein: CASSPPGTGASYEQYF. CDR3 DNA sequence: TGTGCCAGCAGTCCCCCCGGGACAGGAGCTTCCTACGAGCAGTACTTC. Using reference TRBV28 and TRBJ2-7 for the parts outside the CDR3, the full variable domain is DVKVTQSSRYLVKRTGEKVFLECVQDMDHENMFWYRQDPGLGLRLIYFSYDVKMKEKGDIPEGYSVSREKKERFSLILESASTNQTSMYLCASSPPGTGASYEQYFGPGTRLTVT.

In DNA, the CDR3 is TGCAGCGTTGAACAGGGTAGGAATACGCAGTATTTT. Protein product: CSVEQGRNTQYF. The V gene is TRBV29-1, the J gene TRBJ2-3; D possibly corresponds to TRBD1 (5 bases). Germline-derived CDR1 and CDR2 are SQVTM and ANQGSEA. Trimming took 2 bases from V and 7 from J, leaving 10 bases between them. The CDR3 covers 12 residues.